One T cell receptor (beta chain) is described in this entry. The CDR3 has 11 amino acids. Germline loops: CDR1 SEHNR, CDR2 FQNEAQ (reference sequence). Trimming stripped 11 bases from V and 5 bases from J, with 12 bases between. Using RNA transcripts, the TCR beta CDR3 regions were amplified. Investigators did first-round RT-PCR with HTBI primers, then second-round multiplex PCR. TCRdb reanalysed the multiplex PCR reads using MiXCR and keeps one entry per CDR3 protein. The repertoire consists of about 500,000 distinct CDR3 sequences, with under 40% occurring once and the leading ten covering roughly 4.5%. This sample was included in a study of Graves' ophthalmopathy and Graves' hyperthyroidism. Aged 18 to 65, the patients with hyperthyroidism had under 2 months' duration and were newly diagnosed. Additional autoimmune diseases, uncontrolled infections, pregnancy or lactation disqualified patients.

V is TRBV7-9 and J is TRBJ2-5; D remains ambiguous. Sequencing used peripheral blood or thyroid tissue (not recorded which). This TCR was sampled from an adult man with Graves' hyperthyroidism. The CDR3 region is CAWSGSETQYF. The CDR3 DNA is TGTGCCTGGAGTGGGTCGGAGACCCAGTACTTC.